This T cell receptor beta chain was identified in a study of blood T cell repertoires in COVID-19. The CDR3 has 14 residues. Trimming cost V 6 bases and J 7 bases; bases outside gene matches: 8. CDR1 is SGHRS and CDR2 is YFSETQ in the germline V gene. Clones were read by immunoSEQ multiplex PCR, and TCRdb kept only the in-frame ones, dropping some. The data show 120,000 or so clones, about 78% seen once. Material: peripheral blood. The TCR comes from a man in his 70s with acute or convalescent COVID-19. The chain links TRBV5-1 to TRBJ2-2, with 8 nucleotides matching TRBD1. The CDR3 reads CASIQGASGGELFF. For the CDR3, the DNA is TGCGCCAGCATCCAGGGGGCTAGTGGCGGGGAGCTGTTTTTT.